This T cell receptor beta chain was captured by sequencing in a study of CD8 T cells in Susac syndrome. Random hexamers were used to reverse transcribe about 0.5 to 1 ug of RNA. TCRdb used MiXCR to reprocess the immunoSEQ multiplex PCR reads, holding one entry per CDR3 protein. The sample yields around 270,000 distinct CDR3 sequences, about 91% seen once. Trimming pared 1 base from V and 1 base from J, leaving 16 bases between. Looked up from germline, CDR1 is LGHNA and CDR2 is YSLEER. The CDR3 runs to 17 residues. The specimen sequenced was CD8+ T cells from PBMCs. The V call is TRBV4-3, the J call TRBJ1-1; maybe TRBD1 (5 bases). The receptor was isolated from a human donor with multiple sclerosis. The CDR3: CASSQGVLGEGNTEAFF. CDR3 coding DNA: TGCGCCAGCAGCCAAGGAGTCTTAGGGGAAGGGAACACTGAAGCTTTCTTT.